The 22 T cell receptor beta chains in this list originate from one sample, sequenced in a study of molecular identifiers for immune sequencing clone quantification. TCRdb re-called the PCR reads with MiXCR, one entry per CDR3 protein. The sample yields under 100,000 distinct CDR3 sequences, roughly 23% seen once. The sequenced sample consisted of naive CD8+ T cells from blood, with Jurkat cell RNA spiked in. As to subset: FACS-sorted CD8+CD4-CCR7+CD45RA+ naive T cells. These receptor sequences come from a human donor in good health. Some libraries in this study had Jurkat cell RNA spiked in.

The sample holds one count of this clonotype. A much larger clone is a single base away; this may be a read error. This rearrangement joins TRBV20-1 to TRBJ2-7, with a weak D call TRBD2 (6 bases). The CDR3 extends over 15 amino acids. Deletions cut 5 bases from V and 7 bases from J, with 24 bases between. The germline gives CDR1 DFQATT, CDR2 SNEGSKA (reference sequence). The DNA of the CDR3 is TGCAGTGCTGGGGGACCACTCGCGGGACCCTTTGAGCAGTACTTC. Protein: CSAGGPLAGPFEQYF.

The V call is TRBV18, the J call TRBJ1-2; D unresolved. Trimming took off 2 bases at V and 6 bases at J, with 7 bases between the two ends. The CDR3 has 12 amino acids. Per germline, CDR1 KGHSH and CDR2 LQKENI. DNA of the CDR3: TGTGCCAGCTCACCAAGCGGGAATGGCTACACCTTC. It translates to CASSPSGNGYTF. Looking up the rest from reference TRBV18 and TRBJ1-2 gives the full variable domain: NAGVMQNPRHLVRRRGQEARLRCSPMKGHSHVYWYRQLPEEGLKFMVYLQKENIIDESGMPKERFSAEFPKEGPSILRIQQVVRGDSAAYFCASSPSGNGYTFGSGTRLTVV.

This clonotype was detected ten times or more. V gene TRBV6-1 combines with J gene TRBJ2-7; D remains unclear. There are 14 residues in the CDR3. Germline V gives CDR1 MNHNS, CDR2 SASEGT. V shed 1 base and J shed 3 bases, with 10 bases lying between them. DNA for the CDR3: TGTGCCAGCAGTGAAGTAGGCACTCACTACGAGCAGTACTTC. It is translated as CASSEVGTHYEQYF.

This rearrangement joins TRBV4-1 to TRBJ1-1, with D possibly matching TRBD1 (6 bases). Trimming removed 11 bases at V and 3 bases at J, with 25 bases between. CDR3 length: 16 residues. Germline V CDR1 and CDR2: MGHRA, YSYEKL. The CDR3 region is CARRQRRGAGDTEAFF. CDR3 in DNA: TGCGCCCGCCGCCAACGGAGGGGGGCGGGTGACACTGAAGCTTTCTTT.

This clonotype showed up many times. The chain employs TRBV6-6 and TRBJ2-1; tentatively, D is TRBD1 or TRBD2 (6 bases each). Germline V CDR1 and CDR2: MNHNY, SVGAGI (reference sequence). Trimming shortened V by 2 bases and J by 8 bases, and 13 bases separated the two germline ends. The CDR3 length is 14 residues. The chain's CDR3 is CASSYPVGGDEQFF. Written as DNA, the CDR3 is TGTGCCAGCAGTTACCCCGTGGGGGGCGATGAGCAGTTCTTC.

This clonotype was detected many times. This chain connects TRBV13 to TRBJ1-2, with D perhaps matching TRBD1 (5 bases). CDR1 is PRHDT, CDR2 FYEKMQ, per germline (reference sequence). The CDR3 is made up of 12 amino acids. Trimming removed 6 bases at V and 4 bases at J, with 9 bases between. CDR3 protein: CASRIGGYGYTF. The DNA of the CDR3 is TGTGCCAGCAGGATCGGGGGCTATGGCTACACCTTC.

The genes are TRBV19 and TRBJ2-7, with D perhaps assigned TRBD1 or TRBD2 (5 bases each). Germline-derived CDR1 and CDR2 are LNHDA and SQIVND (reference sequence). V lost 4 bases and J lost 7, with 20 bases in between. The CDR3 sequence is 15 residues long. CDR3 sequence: CASSNGARGTREQYF. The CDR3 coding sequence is TGTGCCAGTAGTAACGGGGCGAGGGGCACTCGGGAGCAGTACTTC.

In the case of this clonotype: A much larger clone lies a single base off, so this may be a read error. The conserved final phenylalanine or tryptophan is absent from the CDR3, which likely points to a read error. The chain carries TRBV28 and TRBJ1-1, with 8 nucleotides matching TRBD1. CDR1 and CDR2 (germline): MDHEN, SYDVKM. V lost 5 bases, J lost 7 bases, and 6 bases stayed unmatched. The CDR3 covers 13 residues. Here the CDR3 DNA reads TGTGCCAGCAGTCCTTCGGACAGGGATGAAGCTTTCTCT. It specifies CASSPSDRDEAFS.

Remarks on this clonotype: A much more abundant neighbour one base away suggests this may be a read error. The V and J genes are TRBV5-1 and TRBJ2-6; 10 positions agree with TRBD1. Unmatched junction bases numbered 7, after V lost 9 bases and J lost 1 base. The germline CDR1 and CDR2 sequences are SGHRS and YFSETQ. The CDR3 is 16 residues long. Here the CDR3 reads CANSLGQGSGANVLTF. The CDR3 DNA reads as TGCGCCAACAGTTTGGGACAGGGGTCTGGGGCCAACGTCCTGACTTTC.

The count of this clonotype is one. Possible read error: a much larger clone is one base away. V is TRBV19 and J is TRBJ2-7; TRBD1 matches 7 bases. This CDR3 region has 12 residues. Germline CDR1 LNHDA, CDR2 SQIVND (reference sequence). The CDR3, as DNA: TGTGACACCGGGACAGACTCCTACGAGCAGTACTTC. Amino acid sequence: CDTGTDSYEQYF.

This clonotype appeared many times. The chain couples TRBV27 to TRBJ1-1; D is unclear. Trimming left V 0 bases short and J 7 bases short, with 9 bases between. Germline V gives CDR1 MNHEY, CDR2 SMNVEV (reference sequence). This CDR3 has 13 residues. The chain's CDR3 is CASSLSTGSEAFF. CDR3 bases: TGTGCCAGCAGTTTATCAACGGGAAGTGAAGCTTTCTTT.

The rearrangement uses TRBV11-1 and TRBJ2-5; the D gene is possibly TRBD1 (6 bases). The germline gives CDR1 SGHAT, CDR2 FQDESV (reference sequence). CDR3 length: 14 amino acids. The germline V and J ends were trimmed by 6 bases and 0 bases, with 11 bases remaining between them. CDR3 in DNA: TGTGCCAGCAGAAAGGGGGTGTACCAAGAGACCCAGTACTTC. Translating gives CASRKGVYQETQYF. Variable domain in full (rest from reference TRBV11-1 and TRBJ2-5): EAEVAQSPRYKITEKSQAVAFWCDPISGHATLYWYRQILGQGPELLVQFQDESVVDDSQLPKDRFSAERLKGVDSTLKIQPAELGDSAMYLCASRKGVYQETQYFGPGTRLLVL.

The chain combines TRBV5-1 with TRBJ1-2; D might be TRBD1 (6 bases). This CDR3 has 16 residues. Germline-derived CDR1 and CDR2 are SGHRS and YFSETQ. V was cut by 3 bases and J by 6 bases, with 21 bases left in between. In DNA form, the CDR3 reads TGCGCCAGCAGCTCTACCGGGACAAGGGACCCCCATGGCTACACCTTC. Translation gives CASSSTGTRDPHGYTF.

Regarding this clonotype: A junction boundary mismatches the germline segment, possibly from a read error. The CDR3 coding sequence is TGTGCCAGAAGTATAGGGACAAGCCATAGCAATCAGCCCCAGCATTTT. Translation gives CARSIGTSHSNQPQHF. V is TRBV19 and J is TRBJ1-5, with D possibly TRBD1 on 6 matching bases. Germline V CDR1 and CDR2: LNHDA, SQIVND (reference sequence). This CDR3 is 16 amino acids long.

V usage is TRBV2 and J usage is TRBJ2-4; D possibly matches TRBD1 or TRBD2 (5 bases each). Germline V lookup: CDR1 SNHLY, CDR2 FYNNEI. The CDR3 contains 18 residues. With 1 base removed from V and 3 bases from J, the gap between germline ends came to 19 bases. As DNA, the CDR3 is TGTGCCAGCAGTGAAGGGTTTTTGTCAACTAGGGGCAAAAACATTCAGTACTTC. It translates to CASSEGFLSTRGKNIQYF.

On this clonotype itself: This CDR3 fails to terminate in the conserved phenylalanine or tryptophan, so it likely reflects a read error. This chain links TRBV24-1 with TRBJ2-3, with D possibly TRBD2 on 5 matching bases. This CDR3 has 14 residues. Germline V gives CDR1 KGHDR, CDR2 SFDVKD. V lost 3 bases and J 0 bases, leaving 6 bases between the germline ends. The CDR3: CATSDTGSTDTQYL. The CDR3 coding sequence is TGTGCCACCAGTGATACGGGGAGCACAGATACGCAGTATCTT.

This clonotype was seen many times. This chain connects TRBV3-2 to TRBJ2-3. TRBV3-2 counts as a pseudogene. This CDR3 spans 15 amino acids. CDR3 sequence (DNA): TGTGCCAGCAGCTTGGCCGACTCTAGCACAGATACGCAGTATTTT. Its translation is CASSLADSSTDTQYF.

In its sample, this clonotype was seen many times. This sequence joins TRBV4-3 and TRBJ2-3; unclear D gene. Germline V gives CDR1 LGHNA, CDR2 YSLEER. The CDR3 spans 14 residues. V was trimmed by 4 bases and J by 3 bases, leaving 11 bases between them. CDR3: CASSPSDVTDTQYF. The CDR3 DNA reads TGCGCCAGCAGCCCCTCGGACGTTACAGATACGCAGTATTTT.

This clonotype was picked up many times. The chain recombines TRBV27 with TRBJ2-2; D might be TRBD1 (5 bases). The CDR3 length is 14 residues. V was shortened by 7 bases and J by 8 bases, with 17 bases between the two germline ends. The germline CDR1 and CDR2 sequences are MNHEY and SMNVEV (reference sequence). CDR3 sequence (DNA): TGTGCCAGCACCCTCCAGGGCCGGCCTGGGGAGCTGTTTTTT. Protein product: CASTLQGRPGELFF.

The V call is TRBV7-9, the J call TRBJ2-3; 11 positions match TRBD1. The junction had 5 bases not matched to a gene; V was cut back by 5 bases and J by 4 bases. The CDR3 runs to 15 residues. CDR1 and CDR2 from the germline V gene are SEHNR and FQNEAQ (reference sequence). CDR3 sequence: CASSQGGQGADTQYF. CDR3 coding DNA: TGTGCCAGCAGCCAGGGGGGACAGGGGGCAGATACGCAGTATTTT.

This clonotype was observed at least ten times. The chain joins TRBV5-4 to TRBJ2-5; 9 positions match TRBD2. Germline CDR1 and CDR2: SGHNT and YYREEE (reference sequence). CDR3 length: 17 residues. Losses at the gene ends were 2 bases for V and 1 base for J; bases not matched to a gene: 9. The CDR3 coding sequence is TGTGCCAGCAGCTTCGAACCTAGACTAGCGGTCCAAGAGACCCAGTACTTC. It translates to CASSFEPRLAVQETQYF. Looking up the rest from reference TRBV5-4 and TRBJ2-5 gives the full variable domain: ETGVTQSPTHLIKTRGQQVTLRCSSQSGHNTVSWYQQALGQGPQFIFQYYREEENGRGNFPPRFSGLQFPNYSSELNVNALELDDSALYLCASSFEPRLAVQETQYFGPGTRLLVL.

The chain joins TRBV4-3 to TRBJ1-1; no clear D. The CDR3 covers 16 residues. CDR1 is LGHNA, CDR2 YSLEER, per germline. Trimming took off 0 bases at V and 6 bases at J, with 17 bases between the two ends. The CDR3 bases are TGCGCCAGCAGCCAAGATAGTACCGGGTCCTCCGCTGAAGCTTTCTTT. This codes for CASSQDSTGSSAEAFF.